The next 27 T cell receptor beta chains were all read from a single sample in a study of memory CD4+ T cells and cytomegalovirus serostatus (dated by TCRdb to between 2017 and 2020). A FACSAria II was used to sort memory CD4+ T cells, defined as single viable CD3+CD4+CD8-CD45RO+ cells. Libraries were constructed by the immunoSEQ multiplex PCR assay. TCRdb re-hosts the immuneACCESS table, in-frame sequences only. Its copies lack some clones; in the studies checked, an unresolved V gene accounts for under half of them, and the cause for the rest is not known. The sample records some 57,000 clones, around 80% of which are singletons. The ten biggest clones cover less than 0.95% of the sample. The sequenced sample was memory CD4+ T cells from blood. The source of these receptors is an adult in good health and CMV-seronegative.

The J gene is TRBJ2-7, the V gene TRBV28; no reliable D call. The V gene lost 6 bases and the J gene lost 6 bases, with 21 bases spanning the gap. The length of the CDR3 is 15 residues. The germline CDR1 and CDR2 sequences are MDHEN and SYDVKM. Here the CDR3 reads CASSTLWGSAAEQYF. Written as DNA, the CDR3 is TGTGCCAGCAGCACCCTGTGGGGATCGGCTGCCGAGCAGTACTTC.

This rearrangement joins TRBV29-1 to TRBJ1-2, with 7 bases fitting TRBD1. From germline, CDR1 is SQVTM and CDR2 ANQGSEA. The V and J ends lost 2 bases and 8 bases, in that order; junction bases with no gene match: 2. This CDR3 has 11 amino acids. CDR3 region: CSVERDRGYTF. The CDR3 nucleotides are TGCAGCGTTGAACGGGACAGAGGCTACACCTTC.

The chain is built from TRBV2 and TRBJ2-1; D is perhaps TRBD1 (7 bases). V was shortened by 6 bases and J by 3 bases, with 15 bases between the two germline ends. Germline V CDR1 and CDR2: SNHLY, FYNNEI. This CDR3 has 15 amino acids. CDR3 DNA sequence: TGTGCCAGCAGCCCGAGGGGGCGGGACTACAATGAGCAGTTCTTC. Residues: CASSPRGRDYNEQFF.

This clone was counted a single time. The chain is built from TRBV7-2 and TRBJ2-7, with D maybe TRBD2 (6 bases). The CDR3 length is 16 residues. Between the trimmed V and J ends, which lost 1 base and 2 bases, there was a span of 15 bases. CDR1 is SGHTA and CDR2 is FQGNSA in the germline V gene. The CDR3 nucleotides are TGTGCCAGCAGCTTAGAAGGCAGCGGACTAACCTACGAGCAGTACTTC. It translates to CASSLEGSGLTYEQYF.

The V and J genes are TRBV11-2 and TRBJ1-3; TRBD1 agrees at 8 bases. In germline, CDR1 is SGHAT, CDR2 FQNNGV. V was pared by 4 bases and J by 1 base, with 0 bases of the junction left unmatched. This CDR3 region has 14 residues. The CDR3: CASSWTGSGNTIYF. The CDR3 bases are TGTGCCAGCAGCTGGACAGGGTCTGGAAACACCATATATTTT.

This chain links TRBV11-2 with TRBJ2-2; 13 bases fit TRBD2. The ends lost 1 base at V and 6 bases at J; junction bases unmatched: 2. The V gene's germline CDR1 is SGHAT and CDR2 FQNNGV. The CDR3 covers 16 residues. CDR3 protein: CASSLVTSGGSGELFF. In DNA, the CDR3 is TGTGCCAGCAGCTTAGTGACTAGCGGGGGGTCCGGGGAGCTGTTTTTT.

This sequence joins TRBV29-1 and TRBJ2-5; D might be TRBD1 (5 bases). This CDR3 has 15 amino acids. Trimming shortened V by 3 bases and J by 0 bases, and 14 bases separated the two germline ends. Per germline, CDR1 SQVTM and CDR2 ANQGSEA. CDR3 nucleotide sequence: TGCAGCGTTGATAGGGGCTTTTCGAACCAAGAGACCCAGTACTTC. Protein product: CSVDRGFSNQETQYF.

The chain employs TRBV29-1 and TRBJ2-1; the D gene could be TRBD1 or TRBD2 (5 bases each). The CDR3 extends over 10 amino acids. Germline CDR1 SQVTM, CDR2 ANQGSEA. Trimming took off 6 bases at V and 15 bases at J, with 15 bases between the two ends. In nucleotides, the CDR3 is TGCAGCGTGGGGGACGGGGTGCGGTTCTTC. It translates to CSVGDGVRFF.

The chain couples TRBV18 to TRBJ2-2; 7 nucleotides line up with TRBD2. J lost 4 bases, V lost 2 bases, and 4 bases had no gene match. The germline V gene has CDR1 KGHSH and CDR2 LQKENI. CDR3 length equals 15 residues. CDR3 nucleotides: TGTGCCAGCTCACCATCGGGAGGCCCCACCGGGGAGCTGTTTTTT. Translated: CASSPSGGPTGELFF. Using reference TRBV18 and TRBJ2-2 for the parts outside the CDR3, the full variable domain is NAGVMQNPRHLVRRRGQEARLRCSPMKGHSHVYWYRQLPEEGLKFMVYLQKENIIDESGMPKERFSAEFPKEGPSILRIQQVVRGDSAAYFCASSPSGGPTGELFFGEGSRLTVL.

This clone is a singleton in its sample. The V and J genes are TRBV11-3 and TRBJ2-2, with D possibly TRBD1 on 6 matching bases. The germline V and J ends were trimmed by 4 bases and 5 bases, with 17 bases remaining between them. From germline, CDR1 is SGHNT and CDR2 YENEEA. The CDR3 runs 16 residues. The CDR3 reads CASSSLPSQGTGELFF. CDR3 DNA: TGTGCCAGCAGCTCCCTTCCCTCTCAGGGGACCGGGGAGCTGTTTTTT.

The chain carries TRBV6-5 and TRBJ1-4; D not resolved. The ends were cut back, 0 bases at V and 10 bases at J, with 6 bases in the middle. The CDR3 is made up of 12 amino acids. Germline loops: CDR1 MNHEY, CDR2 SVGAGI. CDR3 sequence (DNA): TGTGCCAGCAGTTACTCTGGAGGAAAACTGTTTTTT. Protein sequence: CASSYSGGKLFF.

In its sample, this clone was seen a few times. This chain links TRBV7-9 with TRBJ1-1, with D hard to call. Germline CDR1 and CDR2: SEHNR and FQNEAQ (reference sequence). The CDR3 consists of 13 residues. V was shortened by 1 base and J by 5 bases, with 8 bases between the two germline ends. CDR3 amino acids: CASSLGQRTEAFF. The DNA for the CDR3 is TGTGCCAGCAGCTTAGGACAACGGACTGAAGCTTTCTTT.

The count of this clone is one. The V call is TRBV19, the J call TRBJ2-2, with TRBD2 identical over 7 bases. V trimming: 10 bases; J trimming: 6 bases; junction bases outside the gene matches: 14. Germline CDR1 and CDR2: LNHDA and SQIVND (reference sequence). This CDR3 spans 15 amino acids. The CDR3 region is CATWGGYGRAGELFF. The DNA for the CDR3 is TGTGCCACCTGGGGGGGGTATGGAAGGGCCGGGGAGCTGTTTTTT.

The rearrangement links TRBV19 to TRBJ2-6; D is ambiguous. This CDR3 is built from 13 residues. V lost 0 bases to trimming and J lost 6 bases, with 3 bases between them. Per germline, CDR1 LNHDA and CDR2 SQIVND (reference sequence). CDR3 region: CASSIDAANVLTF. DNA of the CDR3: TGTGCCAGTAGTATAGACGCGGCCAACGTCCTGACTTTC.

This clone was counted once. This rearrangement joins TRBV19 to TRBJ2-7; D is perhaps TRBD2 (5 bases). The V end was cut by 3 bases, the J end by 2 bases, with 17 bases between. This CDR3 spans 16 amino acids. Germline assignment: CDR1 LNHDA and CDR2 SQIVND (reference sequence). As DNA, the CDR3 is TGTGCCAGTAGTATTCGAGACCAGCGGAGTACCTACGAGCAGTACTTC. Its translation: CASSIRDQRSTYEQYF.

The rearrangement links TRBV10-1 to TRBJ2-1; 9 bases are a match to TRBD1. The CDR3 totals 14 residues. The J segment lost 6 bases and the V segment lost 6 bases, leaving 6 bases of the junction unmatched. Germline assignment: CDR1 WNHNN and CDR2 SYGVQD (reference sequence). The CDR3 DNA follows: TGCGCCAGCAGCCTACAGGGGGCCGCCAATGAGCAGTTCTTC. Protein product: CASSLQGAANEQFF.

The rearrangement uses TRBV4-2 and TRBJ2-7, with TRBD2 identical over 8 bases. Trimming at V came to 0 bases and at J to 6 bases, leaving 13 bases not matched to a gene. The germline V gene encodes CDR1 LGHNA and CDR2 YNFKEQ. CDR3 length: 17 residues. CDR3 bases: TGTGCCAGCAGCCAAGAAGGGTCGGGAGGGGGTCTCAGCGAGCAGTACTTC. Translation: CASSQEGSGGGLSEQYF.

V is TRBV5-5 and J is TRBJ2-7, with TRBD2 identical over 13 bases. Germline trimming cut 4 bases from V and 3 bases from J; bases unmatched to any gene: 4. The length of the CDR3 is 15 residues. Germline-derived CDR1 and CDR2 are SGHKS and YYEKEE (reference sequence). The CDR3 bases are TGTGCCAGCAGCCTTGGGACTAGCGGGATCTACGAGCAGTACTTC. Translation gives CASSLGTSGIYEQYF.

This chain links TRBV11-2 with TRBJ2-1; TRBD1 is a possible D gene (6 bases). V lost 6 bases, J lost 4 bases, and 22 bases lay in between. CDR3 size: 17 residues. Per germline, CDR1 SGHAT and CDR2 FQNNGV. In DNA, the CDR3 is TGTGCCAGCAGACGACTTCCGGCAAGGCAGGGGTACAATGAGCAGTTCTTC. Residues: CASRRLPARQGYNEQFF.

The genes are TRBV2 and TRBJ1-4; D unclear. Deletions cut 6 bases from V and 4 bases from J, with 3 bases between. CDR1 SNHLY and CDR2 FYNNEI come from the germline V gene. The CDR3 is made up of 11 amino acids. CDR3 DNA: TGTGCCAGCAGGGGTAATGAAAAACTGTTTTTT. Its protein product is CASRGNEKLFF.

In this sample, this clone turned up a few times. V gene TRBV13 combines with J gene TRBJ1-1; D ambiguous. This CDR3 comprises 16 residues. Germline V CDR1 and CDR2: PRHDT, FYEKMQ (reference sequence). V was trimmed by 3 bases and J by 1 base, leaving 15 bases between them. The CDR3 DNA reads TGTGCCAGCAGCTTTTCACTCGGCGGGAGGAACACTGAAGCTTTCTTT. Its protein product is CASSFSLGGRNTEAFF.

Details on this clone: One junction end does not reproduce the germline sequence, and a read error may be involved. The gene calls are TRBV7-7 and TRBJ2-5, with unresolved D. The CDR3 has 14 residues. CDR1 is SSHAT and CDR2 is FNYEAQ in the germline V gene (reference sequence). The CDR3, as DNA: TGTGCTAGCAGCCCTCGGGCCTCCGGTGGGACCCAGTACTTC. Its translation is CASSPRASGGTQYF.

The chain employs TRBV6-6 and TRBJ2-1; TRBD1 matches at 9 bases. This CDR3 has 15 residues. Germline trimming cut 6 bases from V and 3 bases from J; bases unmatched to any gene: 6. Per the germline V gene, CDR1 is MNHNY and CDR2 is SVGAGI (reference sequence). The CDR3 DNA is TGTGCCAGCAGACCCGGGACAGGGAACTACAATGAGCAGTTCTTC. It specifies CASRPGTGNYNEQFF.

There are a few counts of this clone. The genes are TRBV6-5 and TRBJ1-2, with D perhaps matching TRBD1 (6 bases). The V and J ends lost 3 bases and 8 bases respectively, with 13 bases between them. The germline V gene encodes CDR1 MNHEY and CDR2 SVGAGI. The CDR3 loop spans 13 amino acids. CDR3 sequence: CASSYSTGRGYTF. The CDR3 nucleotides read TGTGCCAGCAGTTATTCGACAGGCCGGGGCTACACCTTC.

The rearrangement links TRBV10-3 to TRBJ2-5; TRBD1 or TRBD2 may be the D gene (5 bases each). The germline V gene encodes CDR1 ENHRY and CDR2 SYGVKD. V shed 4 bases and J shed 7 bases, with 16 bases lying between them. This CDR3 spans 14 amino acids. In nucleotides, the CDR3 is TGTGCCATCAGTGGTAGGCCCCGGGACGGGACCCAGTACTTC. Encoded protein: CAISGRPRDGTQYF.

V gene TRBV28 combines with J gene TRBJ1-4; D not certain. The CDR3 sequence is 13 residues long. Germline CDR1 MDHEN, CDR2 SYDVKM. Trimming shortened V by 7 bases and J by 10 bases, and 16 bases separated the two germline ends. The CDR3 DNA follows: TGTGCCAGCACCACCTTCCGGGCGGCAAAACTGTTTTTT. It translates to CASTTFRAAKLFF.

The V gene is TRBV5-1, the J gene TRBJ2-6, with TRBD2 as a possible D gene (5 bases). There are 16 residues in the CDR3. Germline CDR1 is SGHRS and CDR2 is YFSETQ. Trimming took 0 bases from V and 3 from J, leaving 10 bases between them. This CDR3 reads CASSLETTRGANVLTF. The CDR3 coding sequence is TGCGCCAGCAGCTTGGAGACTACTCGTGGGGCCAACGTCCTGACTTTC.